A selection of T cell receptor beta chains follows, all from one sample in a study of shared clonotypes between healthy human individuals. Libraries were prepared by immunoSEQ multiplex PCR; TCRdb keeps only in-frame clonotypes and omits some of them. This sample has some 2 million clones; approximately 94% occur once, and the top ten carry approximately 1.2%. What was sequenced was naive CD8+ T cells sorted from blood. The receptors shown here come from a man between 18 and 29 years old in good health. CDR3s include the opening cysteine and the closing phenylalanine or tryptophan. Fields, in order: V gene, J gene, CDR3 protein.

v_gene: TRBV5-6
j_gene: TRBJ2-7
CDR3aa: CASSLRDSYEQYF

v_gene: TRBV7-9
j_gene: TRBJ2-3
CDR3aa: CASSPPTSPSTDTQYF

v_gene: TRBV11-3
j_gene: TRBJ2-7
CDR3aa: CASMESGRAGEQYF

v_gene: TRBV7-8
j_gene: TRBJ1-1
CDR3aa: CASSYPTGGFTEAFF

v_gene: TRBV11-2
j_gene: TRBJ2-7
CDR3aa: CASSRISLEQYF

v_gene: TRBV4-3
j_gene: TRBJ2-7
CDR3aa: CASSQVLAGEYEQYF

v_gene: TRBV13
j_gene: TRBJ1-1
CDR3aa: CASSLGRGDTEAFF

v_gene: TRBV19
j_gene: TRBJ2-1
CDR3aa: CASTSYNEQFF

v_gene: TRBV2
j_gene: TRBJ2-1
CDR3aa: CASSEALLGVPESDEQFF

v_gene: TRBV7-9
j_gene: TRBJ2-2
CDR3aa: CASTGDTGELFF

v_gene: TRBV9
j_gene: TRBJ2-5
CDR3aa: CASSVGGDPETQYF

v_gene: TRBV5-8
j_gene: TRBJ2-3
CDR3aa: CASSHGRDPDTQYF

v_gene: TRBV7-2
j_gene: TRBJ2-1
CDR3aa: CASSLERPGDVEQFF

v_gene: TRBV4-3
j_gene: TRBJ2-7
CDR3aa: CASSQEAGDPYEQYF

v_gene: TRBV18
j_gene: TRBJ2-1
CDR3aa: CASSDTGIPIYNEQFF

v_gene: TRBV4-1
j_gene: TRBJ2-5
CDR3aa: CASSLVVQETQYF

v_gene: TRBV4-1
j_gene: TRBJ2-7
CDR3aa: CASSQEAADVDYEQYF

v_gene: TRBV27
j_gene: TRBJ2-7
CDR3aa: CASSVRGAYEQYF

v_gene: TRBV9
j_gene: TRBJ2-5
CDR3aa: CASSVGTSKETQYF

v_gene: TRBV6-1
j_gene: TRBJ1-3
CDR3aa: CASSEARGGFVTDSGNTIYF

v_gene: TRBV29-1
j_gene: TRBJ2-7
CDR3aa: CSVVGGDRHYEQYF

v_gene: TRBV11-2
j_gene: TRBJ1-6
CDR3aa: CASSLVWGLLDSPLHF

v_gene: TRBV9
j_gene: TRBJ2-7
CDR3aa: CASSVGSGGNEQYF

v_gene: TRBV9
j_gene: TRBJ2-2
CDR3aa: CASSVASGTVNGELFF

v_gene: TRBV5-1
j_gene: TRBJ2-1
CDR3aa: CASSLETGWDEQFF

v_gene: TRBV6-5
j_gene: TRBJ2-2
CDR3aa: CASSYSTGELFF

v_gene: TRBV28
j_gene: TRBJ1-5
CDR3aa: CASSLGAGNQPQHF

v_gene: TRBV6-5
j_gene: TRBJ2-1
CDR3aa: CASSYSAGENYNEQFF

v_gene: TRBV27
j_gene: TRBJ2-7
CDR3aa: CASSPGRGYEQYF

v_gene: TRBV7-7
j_gene: TRBJ2-2
CDR3aa: CASRLASGPNTGELFF

v_gene: TRBV2
j_gene: TRBJ2-7
CDR3aa: CASSRTSERHEQYF

v_gene: TRBV27
j_gene: TRBJ2-7
CDR3aa: CASSSFSGYEQYF

v_gene: TRBV14
j_gene: TRBJ2-7
CDR3aa: CASSRRAAGVPHEQYF

v_gene: TRBV9
j_gene: TRBJ2-7
CDR3aa: CASSPLGGLAVYEQYF

v_gene: TRBV11-2
j_gene: TRBJ2-2
CDR3aa: CASSLEVTGELFF

v_gene: TRBV19
j_gene: TRBJ1-1
CDR3aa: CASHSENTEAFF

v_gene: TRBV28
j_gene: TRBJ1-2
CDR3aa: CASSSDREEDYGYTF

v_gene: TRBV18
j_gene: TRBJ2-1
CDR3aa: CASSGLAGNEQFF

v_gene: TRBV11-2
j_gene: TRBJ2-2
CDR3aa: CASSPPTSTGELFF

v_gene: TRBV5-1
j_gene: TRBJ2-2
CDR3aa: CASSAALAESNTGELFF